This entry is about one T cell receptor (beta chain). Its antigen is still unknown. Unstimulated PBMCs were sorted into CD3+CD4+ and CD3+CD8+ populations. Profiling relied on immunoSEQ multiplex PCR, and the TCRdb table lists in-frame clones only, not all of them. The repertoire includes 51,000 or so clones, 86% of them detected once, and about 15% sits in the top ten. The sample comes from a study of T cell clones after liver transplantation. Turning to the study itself: At least one year of complete immunosuppression withdrawal without enzymes over twice normal defined tolerance. Timepoints were pre-transplant, pre-withdrawal, and after withdrawal was completed or failed. Study outcomes and limitations: Rather than being deleted, graft donor-reactive T cells may have moved into the graft.

J gave up 3 bases and V 5 bases, and 8 bases lay outside the gene matches. The CDR3 consists of 15 residues. Per germline, CDR1 MNHEY and CDR2 SMNVEV (reference sequence). The source was CD8+ T cells from blood, collected 12 months after liver transplant. The receptor was derived from a human patient who received a liver transplant. These T cells may partly come from the graft donor. V and J are TRBV27 and TRBJ2-7, with TRBD1 matching over 9 bases. The chain's CDR3 is CASSGWTGASYEQYF. Here the CDR3 DNA reads TGTGCCAGCAGTGGATGGACAGGGGCCAGCTACGAGCAGTACTTC.